These 24 T cell receptor beta chains originate from one sample sequenced in a study of cytomegalovirus exposure and HLA in healthy donors. With 60 Vbeta and 13 Jbeta primers, the PCR was carried out. Assay used: immunoSEQ multiplex PCR; TCRdb lists only in-frame clones, some missing. This repertoire shows about 140,000 clones, approximately 73% found once; its top ten account for about 15%. The sequenced sample consisted of PBMCs. All receptors derive from a human donor in good health.

Concerning this clone: Sequence at one end of the junction differs from germline and may be a read error. The V and J genes are TRBV7-7 and TRBJ2-7; the match to TRBD1 covers 10 bases. The CDR3 consists of 15 residues. Germline V gives CDR1 SSHAT, CDR2 FNYEAQ (reference sequence). The CDR3 DNA sequence: TGTGCTAGCAGCCTTAGACAGGGGGCTATCTACGAGCAGTACTTC. It translates to CASSLRQGAIYEQYF.

V is TRBV27 and J is TRBJ1-4; a weak D match, TRBD1 (6 bases). This CDR3 has 13 amino acids. V was shortened by 4 bases and J by 8 bases, with 11 bases between the two germline ends. Germline V gene data show CDR1 as MNHEY and CDR2 as SMNVEV (reference sequence). The CDR3 DNA follows: TGTGCCAGCAGTTACAGGGAGGGAGAAAAACTGTTTTTT. Protein product: CASSYREGEKLFF.

With regard to this clone: Distinct nucleotide sequences in the sample also encode this CDR3. This rearrangement joins TRBV18 to TRBJ1-1; D not certain. Germline V gives CDR1 KGHSH, CDR2 LQKENI. The CDR3 totals 12 residues. Between the trimmed V and J ends, which lost 5 bases and 4 bases, there was a span of 8 bases. The DNA for the CDR3 is TGTGCCAGCTCAGTCGGAGGCACTGAAGCTTTCTTT. Protein sequence: CASSVGGTEAFF.

The V call is TRBV5-1, the J call TRBJ2-5, with 8 positions matching TRBD1. This CDR3 has 16 residues. Trimming took 4 bases from V and 5 from J; bases not matched to a gene: 13. Per germline, CDR1 SGHRS and CDR2 YFSETQ. The CDR3 DNA follows: TGCGCCAGCAGCGGCACCGGGACAGGTACGGAGGAGACCCAGTACTTC. Its protein is CASSGTGTGTEETQYF.

The chain employs TRBV2 and TRBJ2-3, with D maybe TRBD2 (6 bases). The CDR3 spans 14 residues. V was shortened by 8 bases and J by 2 bases, with 14 bases between the two germline ends. Germline CDR1 SNHLY, CDR2 FYNNEI. In DNA, the CDR3 is TGTGCCAGCTTGGGGGGACTCGACACAGATACGCAGTATTTT. Its translation: CASLGGLDTDTQYF.

This clone turned up a few times. The CDR3 sequence: CASRTGSYNSPLHF. The CDR3 DNA sequence: TGCGCCAGCCGCACCGGCTCCTATAATTCACCCCTCCACTTT. V usage is TRBV5-1 and J usage is TRBJ1-6; D not certain. V was shortened by 7 bases and J by 0 bases, with 8 bases between the two germline ends. CDR1 is SGHRS and CDR2 is YFSETQ in the germline V gene. The CDR3 totals 14 residues.

This chain links TRBV10-3 with TRBJ2-1, with 8 bases that match TRBD2. Germline V gene data show CDR1 as ENHRY and CDR2 as SYGVKD. The CDR3 has 15 residues. The V and J ends lost 5 bases and 7 bases, in that order; junction bases with no gene match: 10. The CDR3 DNA reads TGTGCCATCAGTACGCCGGGGGGGCTCGGGAATGAGCAGTTCTTC. Translation: CAISTPGGLGNEQFF.

The genes are TRBV19 and TRBJ2-2; TRBD2 matches 7 bases. V dropped 8 bases and J dropped 7; count of bases not matched to a gene: 10. The CDR3 spans 14 residues. From germline, CDR1 is LNHDA and CDR2 SQIVND (reference sequence). The CDR3 coding sequence is TGTGCCAGTTTCCGTGGGGGGGTACACGGGGAGCTGTTTTTT. Amino acid sequence: CASFRGGVHGELFF.

CDR3 in amino acids: CASSLSDSGDEQYF. CDR3 in DNA: TGTGCCAGCAGTTTGAGTGACAGTGGTGACGAGCAGTACTTC. The chain carries TRBV28 and TRBJ2-7; weak D call: TRBD1 (5 bases). V was trimmed by 3 bases and J by 5 bases, leaving 14 bases between them. In germline, CDR1 is MDHEN, CDR2 SYDVKM. The CDR3 contains 14 residues.

V gene TRBV18 combines with J gene TRBJ2-7; TRBD1 matches 12 bases. With 6 bases clipped from V and 7 bases from J, the junction kept 10 bases outside the gene matches. Per the germline V gene, CDR1 is KGHSH and CDR2 is LQKENI. The CDR3 sequence is 15 residues long. CDR3 bases: TGTGCCAGCTCTTACTCCGGGACAGGGGGCGAAGAGCAGTACTTC. Translating it yields CASSYSGTGGEEQYF.

The chain joins TRBV18 to TRBJ2-2; 10 bases map to TRBD1. This CDR3 has 19 residues. The V gene's germline CDR1 is KGHSH and CDR2 LQKENI. V lost 1 base to trimming and J lost 0 bases; unmatched junction nucleotides: 8. CDR3 amino acids: CASSPLGQGPRANTGELFF. CDR3 coding DNA: TGTGCCAGCTCACCACTGGGACAGGGGCCCCGTGCGAACACCGGGGAGCTGTTTTTT.

A single count supports this clone. V gene TRBV18 combines with J gene TRBJ2-1; 7 bases are a match to TRBD1. The CDR3 spans 13 residues. Germline values: CDR1 KGHSH, CDR2 LQKENI. The J segment lost 7 bases and the V segment lost 2 bases, leaving 2 bases of the junction unmatched. The CDR3 coding sequence is TGTGCCAGCTCACCAGACAGGGCAAATGAGCAGTTCTTC. Its protein product is CASSPDRANEQFF.

The J gene is TRBJ2-7, the V gene TRBV6-1, with D maybe TRBD1 (6 bases). CDR1 is MNHNS and CDR2 is SASEGT in the germline V gene. This CDR3 has 15 amino acids. V shed 7 bases and J shed 0 bases, with 16 bases lying between them. In nucleotides, the CDR3 is TGTGCCAGCAAGGGAATAACAGGGAGCTCCTACGAGCAGTACTTC. Translation gives CASKGITGSSYEQYF.

The chain has TRBV9 and TRBJ2-1; D gene uncertain. The germline V and J ends were trimmed by 4 bases and 4 bases, with 18 bases remaining between them. Germline-derived CDR1 and CDR2 are SGDLS and YYNGEE. The CDR3 runs 16 residues. For the CDR3, the DNA is TGTGCCAGCAGCCTCACTACCGCACCACCTTACAATGAGCAGTTCTTC. Protein sequence: CASSLTTAPPYNEQFF.

The chain links TRBV4-2 to TRBJ2-5, with TRBD2 matching over 11 bases. The CDR3 totals 15 residues. Germline lookup yields CDR1 LGHNA and CDR2 YNFKEQ. V lost 0 bases and J lost 4; bases outside the gene matches: 1. This CDR3 is CASSQDLAGGETQYF. The CDR3 bases are TGTGCCAGCAGCCAAGATCTAGCGGGGGGAGAGACCCAGTACTTC.

This chain uses TRBV5-6 with TRBJ2-4; D perhaps matches TRBD2 (6 bases). The CDR3 covers 13 residues. In germline, CDR1 is SGHDT, CDR2 YYEEEE. Trimming pared 3 bases from V and 7 bases from J, leaving 11 bases between. The chain's CDR3 is CASSWGVGNIQYF. The CDR3 region has the DNA TGTGCCAGCAGCTGGGGGGTGGGGAACATTCAGTACTTC.

This clone has only a few counts. V is TRBV6-5 and J is TRBJ1-1; D is undetermined. The V gene's germline CDR1 is MNHEY and CDR2 SVGAGI. The CDR3 covers 11 residues. V was shortened by 8 bases and J by 1 base, with 5 bases between the two germline ends. This CDR3 reads CASQENTEAFF. In DNA form, the CDR3 reads TGTGCCAGCCAGGAGAACACTGAAGCTTTCTTT.

This clone was observed a handful of times. The rearrangement links TRBV27 to TRBJ2-1, with a weak D call TRBD2 (5 bases). Trimming took 4 bases from V and 9 from J, leaving 13 bases between them. The CDR3 sequence is 13 residues long. Germline V CDR1 and CDR2: MNHEY, SMNVEV (reference sequence). In nucleotides, the CDR3 is TGTGCCAGCAGTTGGTCTAGCAGGACTGAGCAGTTCTTC. Protein product: CASSWSSRTEQFF.

The V gene is TRBV7-9, the J gene TRBJ2-3; 10 bases map to TRBD2. CDR1 is SEHNR, CDR2 FQNEAQ, per germline (reference sequence). After removal of 5 bases from V and 0 bases from J, the junction contained 2 bases not matched to a gene. The CDR3 is made up of 15 amino acids. The CDR3 DNA sequence: TGTGCCAGCAGCCCGACTAGCGGGAGCACAGATACGCAGTATTTT. Its protein is CASSPTSGSTDTQYF.

The chain has TRBV5-6 and TRBJ2-2, with TRBD2 as a possible D gene (6 bases). The V end lost 4 bases, the J end lost 2 bases, and 9 bases lay between the germline ends. Looked up from germline, CDR1 is SGHDT and CDR2 is YYEEEE. This CDR3 has 14 amino acids. In DNA, the CDR3 is TGTGCCAGCAGCCAGGGACTCAACACCGGGGAGCTGTTTTTT. The encoded protein is CASSQGLNTGELFF.

This clone was detected only once. The V gene is TRBV10-3, the J gene TRBJ2-1; 7 nucleotides line up with TRBD2. The V segment lost 0 bases and the J segment 9 bases; nucleotides outside the gene matches: 2. The CDR3 spans 13 residues. Per the germline V gene, CDR1 is ENHRY and CDR2 is SYGVKD. The CDR3 nucleotides read TGTGCCATCAGTGAGTCGGGGGGGATTGAGCAGTTCTTC. It translates to CAISESGGIEQFF.

The chain uses TRBV11-3 and TRBJ2-3; D is undetermined. CDR1 and CDR2 from the germline V gene are SGHNT and YENEEA. Trimming removed 5 bases from V and 2 bases from J, with 17 bases in between. This CDR3 comprises 16 residues. CDR3 nucleotide sequence: TGTGCCAGCAGCCCCAGTACACAGATTTACACAGATACGCAGTATTTT. It encodes CASSPSTQIYTDTQYF.

The chain has TRBV2 and TRBJ2-7; 13 nucleotides match TRBD2. Per germline, CDR1 SNHLY and CDR2 FYNNEI. Germline trimming cut 7 bases from V and 2 bases from J; bases unmatched to any gene: 5. This CDR3 has 15 amino acids. The CDR3 region is CASIRLAGGPYEQYF. The CDR3 nucleotides read TGTGCCAGCATTCGACTAGCGGGGGGCCCCTACGAGCAGTACTTC.

The chain has TRBV6-1 and TRBJ1-6, with D maybe TRBD1 (5 bases). Trimming stripped 9 bases from V and 0 bases from J, with 12 bases between. In germline, CDR1 is MNHNS, CDR2 SASEGT. This CDR3 is built from 15 residues. The CDR3 loop reads CASTGLSSYNSPLHF. The CDR3, as DNA: TGTGCCAGTACAGGATTAAGCTCCTATAATTCACCCCTCCACTTT.